Sequencing of this T cell receptor (beta chain) was carried out in a study of cytomegalovirus exposure and HLA in healthy donors. Libraries were prepared by immunoSEQ multiplex PCR; TCRdb keeps only in-frame clonotypes and omits some of them. Of 250,000 to 350,000 clones listed, just over 85% were seen once; the top ten hold about 0.8%. Trimming removed 0 bases from V and 1 base from J, with 20 bases in between. CDR1 is SGHRS, CDR2 YFSETQ, per germline. The CDR3 contains 19 residues. This receptor was taken from a woman aged 18-29 years in good health and CMV-seronegative. The V and J genes are TRBV5-1 and TRBJ2-4; no firm D call. Sequenced: PBMCs. CDR3 sequence: CASSLEETLSVGAKNIQYF. The DNA for the CDR3 is TGCGCCAGCAGCTTGGAGGAAACACTCTCGGTCGGGGCCAAAAACATTCAGTACTTC.